The rows below give T cell receptor beta chains drawn from one sample of a study of T cell repertoires in cytomegalovirus infection. From the reads, TCRdb called clonotypes with MiXCR, one entry per CDR3 protein. This repertoire shows some 680,000 distinct CDR3 sequences, 35% found once; its top ten account for more than 2.5%. The sample consisted of PBMCs. The source is a human donor in good health (CMV status not recorded). Some clones in this sample may be carry-over from other donors' samples. Each CDR3 is given with its conserved first and last residue. A D gene is named only where the DNA matches it firmly. Size is stated for part of the rows, as once, few or many counts, or as a class when the clone is expanded.

J gene: TRBJ1-4
V gene: TRBV28
clone size: NA
D gene: NA
CDR3 protein: CASSFSRGNNPSPNEKLFF
CDR3 DNA: TGTGCCAGCAGTTTTTCACGGGGGAATAACCCCTCCCCTAATGAAAAACTGTTTTTT

J gene: TRBJ2-5
V gene: TRBV19
clone size: NA
D gene: NA
CDR3 protein: CASSPGPRTRETQYF
CDR3 DNA: TGTGCCAGTAGTCCCGGGCCCAGGACCCGGGAGACCCAGTACTTC

J gene: TRBJ2-1
V gene: TRBV19
clone size: NA
D gene: TRBD2
CDR3 protein: CASSTYTSGGGNEQFF
CDR3 DNA: TGTGCCAGTAGTACTTATACTAGCGGAGGGGGGAATGAGCAGTTCTTC

J gene: TRBJ1-5
V gene: TRBV6-1
clone size: few
D gene: NA
CDR3 protein: CASRQGLSNQPQHF
CDR3 DNA: TGTGCCAGCAGACAGGGTCTGAGCAATCAGCCCCAGCATTTT

J gene: TRBJ2-5
V gene: TRBV2
clone size: NA
D gene: NA
CDR3 protein: CATGGPETQYF
CDR3 DNA: TGTGCCACCGGGGGTCCGGAGACCCAGTACTTC

J gene: TRBJ1-2
V gene: TRBV6-5
clone size: NA
D gene: TRBD1
CDR3 protein: CASSRNRGPVTNYGYTF
CDR3 DNA: TGTGCCAGCAGTCGAAACAGGGGTCCCGTTACTAACTATGGCTACACCTTC

J gene: TRBJ2-7
V gene: TRBV4-2
clone size: NA
D gene: TRBD2
CDR3 protein: CASSQNPGLAGDRSHEQYF
CDR3 DNA: TGTGCCAGCAGCCAAAATCCGGGACTAGCGGGAGATCGTTCCCACGAGCAGTACTTC

J gene: TRBJ1-5
V gene: TRBV4-1
clone size: few
D gene: NA
CDR3 protein: CASSRTEGSNQPQHF
CDR3 DNA: TGCGCCAGCAGCCGGACAGAAGGGAGCAATCAGCCCCAGCATTTT

J gene: TRBJ1-2
V gene: TRBV19
clone size: NA
D gene: NA
CDR3 protein: CASQTGMEGYTF
CDR3 DNA: TGTGCCAGTCAAACAGGGATGGAAGGCTACACCTTC

J gene: TRBJ2-7
V gene: TRBV27
clone size: many
D gene: NA
CDR3 protein: CASSAAGTSYEQYF
CDR3 DNA: TGTGCCAGCAGTGCCGCCGGGACATCCTACGAGCAGTACTTC

J gene: TRBJ2-1
V gene: TRBV11-1
clone size: NA
D gene: NA
CDR3 protein: CASSYSGLRGDNEQFF
CDR3 DNA: TGTGCCAGCAGCTACTCCGGCCTCCGGGGAGACAATGAGCAGTTCTTC